These T cell receptor beta chains were read from a single sample in a study of T cell responses to AZD1222 COVID-19 vaccine. Here immunoSEQ multiplex PCR was the method, and the copy in TCRdb shows in-frame clones only, minus some. The sample consists of about 180,000 clones, approximately 86% of them appearing once. The sample was peripheral blood, taken 28 days after the second AZD1222 dose. These receptor sequences come from an adult who received the AZD1222 COVID-19 vaccine. The CDR3 runs from the conserved cysteine through the conserved F or W. A D gene is named only where the DNA matches it firmly. For some rows the clone size is stated as once, few or many, or as a class when expanded; others skip it.

CDR3aa: CASSLGGDLNEKLFF
CDR3nt: TGCGCCAGCAGCTTGGGGGGCGACCTTAATGAAAAACTGTTTTTT
v_gene: TRBV5-1
abundance: NA
d_gene: NA
len: 15
j_gene: TRBJ1-4

CDR3aa: CASSPTRNTDTQYF
CDR3nt: TGTGCCAGCAGCCCTACTCGAAACACAGATACGCAGTATTTT
v_gene: TRBV11-3
abundance: NA
d_gene: NA
len: 14
j_gene: TRBJ2-3

CDR3aa: CASGLVVGDFSGNTIYF
CDR3nt: TGTGCTAGTGGTTTGGTAGTAGGAGATTTCTCTGGAAACACCATATATTTT
v_gene: TRBV12-5
abundance: NA
d_gene: NA
len: 17
j_gene: TRBJ1-3

CDR3aa: CAWSVLAAGFSGNTIYF
CDR3nt: TGTGCCTGGAGTGTACTGGCGGCCGGCTTCTCTGGAAACACCATATATTTT
v_gene: TRBV30
abundance: NA
d_gene: NA
len: 17
j_gene: TRBJ1-3

CDR3aa: CASSGRTSGGSAIGSNEQFF
CDR3nt: TGTGCCAGCAGTGGGCGGACTAGCGGAGGTTCGGCAATTGGGAGCAATGAGCAGTTCTTC
v_gene: TRBV6-2/TRBV6-3
abundance: once
d_gene: TRBD2
len: 20
j_gene: TRBJ2-1

CDR3aa: CASSISTERYEQYF
CDR3nt: TGTGCCTCCTCCATAAGCACGGAGCGTTACGAGCAGTACTTC
v_gene: TRBV6-5
abundance: NA
d_gene: NA
len: 14
j_gene: TRBJ2-7

CDR3aa: CASSVAQDTQYF
CDR3nt: TGTGCCAGCAGCGTAGCTCAAGATACGCAGTATTTT
v_gene: TRBV9
abundance: NA
d_gene: NA
len: 12
j_gene: TRBJ2-3

CDR3aa: CASSRDSVNTEAFF
CDR3nt: TGTGCCAGTAGTCGGGACAGCGTGAACACTGAAGCTTTCTTT
v_gene: TRBV19
abundance: NA
d_gene: TRBD1
len: 14
j_gene: TRBJ1-1

CDR3aa: CASSLAGGGPNTEAFF
CDR3nt: TGCGCCAGCAGCTTGGCAGGGGGCGGACCGAACACTGAAGCTTTCTTT
v_gene: TRBV5-1
abundance: once
d_gene: TRBD1
len: 16
j_gene: TRBJ1-1

CDR3aa: CASSPRLVQGDYGYTF
CDR3nt: TGTGCCAGCAGCCCACGATTGGTACAGGGGGACTATGGCTACACCTTC
v_gene: TRBV7-8
abundance: NA
d_gene: TRBD1
len: 16
j_gene: TRBJ1-2

CDR3aa: CASSPSDGARGYTF
CDR3nt: TGTGCCAGCAGCCCTTCTGATGGGGCGCGGGGCTACACCTTC
v_gene: TRBV7-9
abundance: NA
d_gene: NA
len: 14
j_gene: TRBJ1-2

CDR3aa: CASSLGVLAGSETQYF
CDR3nt: TGTGCCAGCAGCTTAGGTGTACTAGCGGGGTCAGAGACCCAGTACTTC
v_gene: TRBV7-2
abundance: NA
d_gene: TRBD2
len: 16
j_gene: TRBJ2-5

CDR3aa: CASSLGPGALPGYTF
CDR3nt: TGTGCCAGCAGTTTAGGTCCGGGGGCTCTGCCTGGCTACACCTTC
v_gene: TRBV28
abundance: NA
d_gene: NA
len: 15
j_gene: TRBJ1-2

CDR3aa: CASSPFGGASGADTQYF
CDR3nt: TGTGCCAGCAGCCCCTTTGGGGGGGCGTCGGGCGCAGATACGCAGTATTTT
v_gene: TRBV5-8
abundance: NA
d_gene: NA
len: 17
j_gene: TRBJ2-3

CDR3aa: CASSIRQSNQPQHF
CDR3nt: TGTGCCAGTAGTATCAGGCAGAGCAATCAGCCCCAGCATTTT
v_gene: TRBV19
abundance: NA
d_gene: NA
len: 14
j_gene: TRBJ1-5

CDR3aa: CASSQVLAGGPNQETQYF
CDR3nt: TGTGCCAGCAGCCAAGTACTAGCGGGGGGACCCAATCAAGAGACCCAGTACTTC
v_gene: TRBV3-1/TRBV3-2
abundance: NA
d_gene: TRBD2
len: 18
j_gene: TRBJ2-5

CDR3aa: CASRTGSSGNTIYF
CDR3nt: TGTGCCAGCAGGACAGGGTCATCTGGAAACACCATATATTTT
v_gene: TRBV7-9
abundance: NA
d_gene: TRBD1
len: 14
j_gene: TRBJ1-3

CDR3aa: CASSKEGAGYEQYF
CDR3nt: TGTGCCAGCAGTAAGGAGGGGGCAGGCTACGAGCAGTACTTC
v_gene: TRBV2
abundance: NA
d_gene: NA
len: 14
j_gene: TRBJ2-7

CDR3aa: CASRRTERSTGELFF
CDR3nt: TGTGCCAGCAGACGGACAGAGAGGAGCACCGGGGAGCTGTTTTTT
v_gene: TRBV2
abundance: NA
d_gene: NA
len: 15
j_gene: TRBJ2-2

CDR3aa: CASSLAGGPRDTQYF
CDR3nt: TGCGCCAGCAGTCTAGCGGGGGGGCCTCGCGATACGCAGTATTTT
v_gene: TRBV10-2
abundance: NA
d_gene: TRBD2
len: 15
j_gene: TRBJ2-3

CDR3aa: CAIRTDGWGGDYGYTF
CDR3nt: TGTGCCATCAGAACAGACGGTTGGGGAGGGGACTATGGCTACACCTTC
v_gene: TRBV10-3
abundance: NA
d_gene: NA
len: 16
j_gene: TRBJ1-2

CDR3aa: CASTQGLAGYNEQFF
CDR3nt: TGTGCCAGCACCCAGGGACTAGCGGGATACAATGAGCAGTTCTTC
v_gene: TRBV27
abundance: NA
d_gene: TRBD2
len: 15
j_gene: TRBJ2-1

CDR3aa: CASSLELAGGTDTQYF
CDR3nt: TGTGCCAGCAGCCTTGAACTAGCGGGGGGCACAGATACGCAGTATTTT
v_gene: TRBV4-2
abundance: NA
d_gene: TRBD2
len: 16
j_gene: TRBJ2-3

CDR3aa: CASSPYQGSTDTQYF
CDR3nt: TGTGCCAGCTCACCATACCAGGGGAGCACAGATACGCAGTATTTT
v_gene: TRBV18
abundance: NA
d_gene: NA
len: 15
j_gene: TRBJ2-3

CDR3aa: CAWSPNSYNSPLHF
CDR3nt: TGTGCCTGGAGCCCTAACTCCTATAATTCACCCCTCCACTTT
v_gene: TRBV30
abundance: few
d_gene: NA
len: 14
j_gene: TRBJ1-6

CDR3aa: CASSLVGAYEQYF
CDR3nt: TGTGCCAGCAGCTTGGTGGGGGCCTACGAGCAGTACTTC
v_gene: TRBV7-2
abundance: NA
d_gene: NA
len: 13
j_gene: TRBJ2-7

CDR3aa: CASSEASQYF
CDR3nt: TGTGCCAGCAGTGAAGCATCCCAGTACTTC
v_gene: TRBV2
abundance: once
d_gene: NA
len: 10
j_gene: TRBJ2-5

CDR3aa: CASSSSLGSPLHF
CDR3nt: TGTGCCAGCAGCTCCAGTCTAGGGTCACCCCTCCACTTT
v_gene: TRBV7-3
abundance: NA
d_gene: NA
len: 13
j_gene: TRBJ1-6

CDR3aa: CASSLEPGGPAGELFF
CDR3nt: TGCGCCAGCAGCTTGGAACCGGGGGGGCCCGCCGGGGAGCTGTTTTTT
v_gene: TRBV5-1
abundance: NA
d_gene: TRBD2
len: 16
j_gene: TRBJ2-2

CDR3aa: CASSGDSFYEQYF
CDR3nt: TGTGCCAGCAGTGGGGACAGCTTCTACGAGCAGTACTTC
v_gene: TRBV2
abundance: NA
d_gene: TRBD1
len: 13
j_gene: TRBJ2-7

CDR3aa: CASSLLGGPPMNTEAFF
CDR3nt: TGTGCCAGCAGCTTGTTAGGGGGCCCGCCCATGAACACTGAAGCTTTCTTT
v_gene: TRBV5-8
abundance: once
d_gene: TRBD1
len: 17
j_gene: TRBJ1-1

CDR3aa: CASSPVRQGQGGNTIYF
CDR3nt: TGTGCCAGCTCACCAGTGCGGCAGGGGCAGGGTGGAAACACCATATATTTT
v_gene: TRBV18
abundance: NA
d_gene: NA
len: 17
j_gene: TRBJ1-3

CDR3aa: CASSPPPGTEAFF
CDR3nt: TGTGCCAGCAGTCCTCCCCCGGGGACTGAAGCTTTCTTT
v_gene: TRBV6-5
abundance: NA
d_gene: NA
len: 13
j_gene: TRBJ1-1

CDR3aa: CASARGLRETQYF
CDR3nt: TGTGCCAGCGCGAGGGGACTTAGAGAGACCCAGTACTTC
v_gene: TRBV7-2
abundance: NA
d_gene: NA
len: 13
j_gene: TRBJ2-5

CDR3aa: CASSSPGMPYEQYF
CDR3nt: TGTGCCAGCAGCTCCCCCGGGATGCCCTACGAGCAGTACTTC
v_gene: TRBV11-2
abundance: NA
d_gene: NA
len: 14
j_gene: TRBJ2-7

CDR3aa: CASSLEAGGALDTQYF
CDR3nt: TGCGCCAGCAGCTTGGAAGCCGGGGGGGCATTAGATACGCAGTATTTT
v_gene: TRBV5-1
abundance: NA
d_gene: TRBD2
len: 16
j_gene: TRBJ2-3

CDR3aa: CASTQTSYEQYF
CDR3nt: TGTGCCAGCACCCAGACTTCCTACGAGCAGTACTTC
v_gene: TRBV28
abundance: NA
d_gene: NA
len: 12
j_gene: TRBJ2-7

CDR3aa: CASSLNSVGETQYF
CDR3nt: TGTGCCAGCAGCCTAAATTCGGTTGGCGAGACCCAGTACTTC
v_gene: TRBV7-6
abundance: NA
d_gene: NA
len: 14
j_gene: TRBJ2-5

CDR3aa: CASSPPRTGLETQYF
CDR3nt: TGTGCCAGCTCACCTCCCCGGACAGGGCTAGAGACCCAGTACTTC
v_gene: TRBV18
abundance: few
d_gene: TRBD1
len: 15
j_gene: TRBJ2-5

CDR3aa: CASSLGDRVYEQYF
CDR3nt: TGTGCCAGCAGCTTGGGGGACAGGGTTTACGAGCAGTACTTC
v_gene: TRBV7-2
abundance: NA
d_gene: TRBD1
len: 14
j_gene: TRBJ2-7

CDR3aa: CASSPNLQGREQYF
CDR3nt: TGTGCCAGCTCACCGAATTTACAGGGGAGGGAGCAGTACTTC
v_gene: TRBV18
abundance: NA
d_gene: NA
len: 14
j_gene: TRBJ2-7

CDR3aa: CASTKTGTNTEAFF
CDR3nt: TGTGCCAGCACCAAAACAGGGACGAACACTGAAGCTTTCTTT
v_gene: TRBV6-5
abundance: NA
d_gene: NA
len: 14
j_gene: TRBJ1-1

CDR3aa: CASKSSGGSEPQHF
CDR3nt: TGTGCCAGCAAGTCATCAGGGGGTAGTGAGCCCCAGCATTTT
v_gene: TRBV6-5
abundance: few
d_gene: TRBD1
len: 14
j_gene: TRBJ1-5

CDR3aa: CASSLATRQVLNTGELFF
CDR3nt: TGTGCCAGCAGCTTAGCTACTAGACAGGTTCTGAACACCGGGGAGCTGTTTTTT
v_gene: TRBV7-6
abundance: NA
d_gene: NA
len: 18
j_gene: TRBJ2-2

CDR3aa: CAWSLPRSTGNTIYF
CDR3nt: TGTGCCTGGAGTTTACCTCGATCAACTGGAAACACCATATATTTT
v_gene: TRBV30
abundance: NA
d_gene: NA
len: 15
j_gene: TRBJ1-3

CDR3aa: CASSSPGPREGYTF
CDR3nt: TGTGCCAGCAGTTCTCCGGGCCCCCGGGAGGGCTACACCTTC
v_gene: TRBV27
abundance: NA
d_gene: NA
len: 14
j_gene: TRBJ1-2

CDR3aa: CASSIQFNTEAFF
CDR3nt: TGTGCCAGTAGTATACAGTTTAACACTGAAGCTTTCTTT
v_gene: TRBV19
abundance: NA
d_gene: NA
len: 13
j_gene: TRBJ1-1

CDR3aa: CASSDTSGGNNEQFF
CDR3nt: TGTGCCAGCAGCGACACTAGCGGGGGTAACAATGAGCAGTTCTTC
v_gene: TRBV9
abundance: NA
d_gene: TRBD2
len: 15
j_gene: TRBJ2-1

CDR3aa: CASSSTSGGPQNIQYF
CDR3nt: TGTGCCAGCAGCTCAACTAGCGGGGGACCTCAAAACATTCAGTACTTC
v_gene: TRBV7-2
abundance: NA
d_gene: TRBD2
len: 16
j_gene: TRBJ2-4

CDR3aa: CASSESGTSTDTQYF
CDR3nt: TGTGCCAGCAGTGAATCCGGGACTAGCACAGATACGCAGTATTTT
v_gene: TRBV6-1
abundance: NA
d_gene: NA
len: 15
j_gene: TRBJ2-3

CDR3aa: CASGAHPGNYEQYF
CDR3nt: TGTGCCAGCGGGGCCCATCCGGGCAACTACGAGCAGTACTTC
v_gene: TRBV28
abundance: NA
d_gene: NA
len: 14
j_gene: TRBJ2-7

CDR3aa: CASSGIAGMNTEAFF
CDR3nt: TGCGCCAGCAGTGGGATAGCGGGGATGAACACTGAAGCTTTCTTT
v_gene: TRBV5-1
abundance: NA
d_gene: NA
len: 15
j_gene: TRBJ1-1

CDR3aa: CASRRETDTQYF
CDR3nt: TGTGCCAGCCGTCGGGAGACAGATACGCAGTATTTT
v_gene: TRBV6-5
abundance: NA
d_gene: NA
len: 12
j_gene: TRBJ2-3

CDR3aa: CASSLGTGGVNQPQHF
CDR3nt: TGTGCCAGCAGCCTTGGGACAGGGGGCGTAAATCAGCCCCAGCATTTT
v_gene: TRBV3-1/TRBV3-2
abundance: NA
d_gene: TRBD1
len: 16
j_gene: TRBJ1-5

CDR3aa: CASSRTGGTEAFF
CDR3nt: TGCGCCAGCAGTCGCACTGGAGGGACTGAAGCTTTCTTT
v_gene: TRBV5-1
abundance: once
d_gene: NA
len: 13
j_gene: TRBJ1-1

CDR3aa: CASRSDRSSGNTIYF
CDR3nt: TGCGCCAGCAGGTCGGACAGGTCCTCTGGAAACACCATATATTTT
v_gene: TRBV5-1
abundance: once
d_gene: TRBD1
len: 15
j_gene: TRBJ1-3

CDR3aa: CASSQETSGGAETQYF
CDR3nt: TGTGCCAGCAGCCAAGAAACTAGCGGGGGGGCAGAGACCCAGTACTTC
v_gene: TRBV4-2
abundance: NA
d_gene: TRBD2
len: 16
j_gene: TRBJ2-5